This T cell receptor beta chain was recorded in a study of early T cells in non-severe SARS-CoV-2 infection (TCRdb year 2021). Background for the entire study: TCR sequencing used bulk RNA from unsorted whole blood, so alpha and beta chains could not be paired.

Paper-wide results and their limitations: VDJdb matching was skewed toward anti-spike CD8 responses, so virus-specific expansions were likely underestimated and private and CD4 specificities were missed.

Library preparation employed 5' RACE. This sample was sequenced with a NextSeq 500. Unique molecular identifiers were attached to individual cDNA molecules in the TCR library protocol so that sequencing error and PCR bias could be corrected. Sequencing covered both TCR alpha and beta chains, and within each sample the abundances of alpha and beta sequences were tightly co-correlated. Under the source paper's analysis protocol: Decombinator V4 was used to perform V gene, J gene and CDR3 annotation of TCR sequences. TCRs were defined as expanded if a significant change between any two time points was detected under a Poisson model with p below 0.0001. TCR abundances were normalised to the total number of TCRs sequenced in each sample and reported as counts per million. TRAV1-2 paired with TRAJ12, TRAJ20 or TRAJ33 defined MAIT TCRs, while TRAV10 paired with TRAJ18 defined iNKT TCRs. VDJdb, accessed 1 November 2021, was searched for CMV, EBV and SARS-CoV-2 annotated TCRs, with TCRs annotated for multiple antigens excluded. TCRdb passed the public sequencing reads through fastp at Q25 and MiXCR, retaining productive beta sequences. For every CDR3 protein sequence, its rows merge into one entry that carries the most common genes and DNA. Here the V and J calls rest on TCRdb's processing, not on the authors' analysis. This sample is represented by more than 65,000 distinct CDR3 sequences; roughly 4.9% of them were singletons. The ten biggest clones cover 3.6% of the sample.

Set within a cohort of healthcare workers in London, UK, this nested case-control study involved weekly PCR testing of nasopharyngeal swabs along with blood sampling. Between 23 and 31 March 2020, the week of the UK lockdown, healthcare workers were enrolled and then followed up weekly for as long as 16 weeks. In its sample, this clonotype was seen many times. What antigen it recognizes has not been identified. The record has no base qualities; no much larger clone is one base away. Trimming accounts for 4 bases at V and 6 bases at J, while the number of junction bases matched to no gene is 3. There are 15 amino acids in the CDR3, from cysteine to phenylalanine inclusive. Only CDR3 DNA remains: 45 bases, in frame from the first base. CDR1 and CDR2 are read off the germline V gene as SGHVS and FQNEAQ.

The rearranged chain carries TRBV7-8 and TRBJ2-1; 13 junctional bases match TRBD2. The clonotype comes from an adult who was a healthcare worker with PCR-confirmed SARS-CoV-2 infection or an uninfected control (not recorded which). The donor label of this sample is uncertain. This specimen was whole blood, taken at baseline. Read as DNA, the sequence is TGTGCCAGCAGCTGGGGACTAGCGGGGCCCAATGAGCAGTTCTTC. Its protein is CASSWGLAGPNEQFF. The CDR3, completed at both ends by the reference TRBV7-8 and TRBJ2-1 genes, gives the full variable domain GAGVSQSPRYKVAKRGQDVALRCDPISGHVSLFWYQQALGQGPEFLTYFQNEAQLDKSGLPSDRFFAERPEGSVSTLKIQRTQQEDSAVYLCASSWGLAGPNEQFFGPGTRLTVL.